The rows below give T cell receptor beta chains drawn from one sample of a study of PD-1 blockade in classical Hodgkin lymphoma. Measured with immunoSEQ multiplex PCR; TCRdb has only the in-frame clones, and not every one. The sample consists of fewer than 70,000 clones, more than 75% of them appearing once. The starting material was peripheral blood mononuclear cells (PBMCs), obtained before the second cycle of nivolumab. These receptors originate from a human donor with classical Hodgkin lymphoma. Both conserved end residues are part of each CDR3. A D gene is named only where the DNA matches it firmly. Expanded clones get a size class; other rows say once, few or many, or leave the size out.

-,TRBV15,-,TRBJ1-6,CATSRDQGVIYNSPLHF,TGTGCCACCAGCAGAGATCAGGGAGTTATCTATAATTCACCCCTCCACTTT
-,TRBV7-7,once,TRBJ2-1,CASSLGWLADNEQFF,TGTGCCAGCAGCTTAGGTTGGCTAGCAGACAATGAGCAGTTCTTC
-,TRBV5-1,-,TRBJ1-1,CASSFKGDGNTEAFF,TGCGCCAGCAGCTTTAAGGGGGACGGGAACACTGAAGCTTTCTTT
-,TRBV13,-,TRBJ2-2,CASSLRGTGELFF,TGTGCCAGCAGCTTGCGGGGCACCGGGGAGCTGTTTTTT
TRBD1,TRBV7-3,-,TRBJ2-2,CASTDRGTGNTGELFF,TGTGCCAGCACCGACAGGGGGACAGGGAACACCGGGGAGCTGTTTTTT
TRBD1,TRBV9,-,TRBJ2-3,CASSIGQGTQYF,TGTGCCAGCAGCATCGGACAGGGGACGCAGTATTTT
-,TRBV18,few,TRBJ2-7,CASSPSQAHEQYF,TGTGCCAGCTCACCGTCCCAGGCCCACGAGCAGTACTTC
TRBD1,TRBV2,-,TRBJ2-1,CASAGQGIHNEQFF,TGTGCCAGCGCTGGACAGGGGATCCACAATGAGCAGTTCTTC
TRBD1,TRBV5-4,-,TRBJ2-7,CASSLRDRAYEQYF,TGTGCCAGCAGCCTCCGGGACAGGGCCTACGAGCAGTACTTC
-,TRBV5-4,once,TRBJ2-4,CASSLAWGKGLAKNIQYF,TGTGCCAGCAGCTTGGCCTGGGGGAAAGGCCTAGCCAAAAACATTCAGTACTTC
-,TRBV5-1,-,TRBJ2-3,CASSLVVDTQYF,TGCGCCAGCAGCTTGGTAGTAGATACGCAGTATTTT
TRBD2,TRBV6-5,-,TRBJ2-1,CASSYTGTTYNEQFF,TGTGCCAGCAGTTACACGGGGACTACCTACAATGAGCAGTTCTTC
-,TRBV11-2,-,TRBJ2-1,CASSTTGTTRDEQFF,TGTGCCAGCAGCACCACCGGGACCACGAGGGATGAGCAGTTCTTC
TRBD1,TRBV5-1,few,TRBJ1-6,CASSLAGTANSPLHF,TGCGCCAGCAGCTTGGCCGGGACAGCAAATTCACCCCTCCACTTT
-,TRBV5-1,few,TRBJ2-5,CASSLNEGGLETQYF,TGCGCCAGCAGCTTGAACGAGGGGGGGTTGGAGACCCAGTACTTC
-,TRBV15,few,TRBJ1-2,CATSRGGLGDGYTF,TGTGCCACCAGCAGAGGGGGTTTGGGAGATGGCTACACCTTC
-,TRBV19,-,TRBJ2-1,CASSVRGPNNEQFF,TGTGCCAGTAGTGTTCGGGGCCCGAACAATGAGCAGTTCTTC
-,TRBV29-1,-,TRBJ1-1,CSVAGLQNTEAFF,TGCAGCGTTGCGGGACTCCAGAACACTGAAGCTTTCTTT
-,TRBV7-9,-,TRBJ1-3,CASSLDAVSGNTIYF,TGTGCCAGCAGCTTAGATGCGGTCTCTGGAAACACCATATATTTT
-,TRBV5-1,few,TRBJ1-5,CASSLEGMGQPQHF,TGCGCCAGCAGCTTGGAAGGGATGGGTCAGCCCCAGCATTTT
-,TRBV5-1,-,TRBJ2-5,CASSLQGGRETQYF,TGCGCCAGCAGCTTGCAAGGCGGGCGGGAGACCCAGTACTTC
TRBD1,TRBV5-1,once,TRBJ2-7,CASSFGTGIDEQYF,TGCGCCAGCAGCTTCGGGACAGGGATAGACGAGCAGTACTTC
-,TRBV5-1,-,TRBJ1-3,CASSSQGPQGNTIYF,TGCGCCAGCAGCTCCCAGGGGCCGCAGGGAAACACCATATATTTT
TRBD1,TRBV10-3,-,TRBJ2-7,CANGDRAYEQYF,TGTGCCAATGGGGACAGGGCCTACGAGCAGTACTTC
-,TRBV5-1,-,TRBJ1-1,CASSSRGNTEAFF,TGCGCCAGCAGCTCGAGGGGAAACACTGAAGCTTTCTTT
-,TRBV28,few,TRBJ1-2,CASRNSTAIYGYTF,TGTGCCAGCAGAAATTCGACAGCCATCTATGGCTACACCTTC
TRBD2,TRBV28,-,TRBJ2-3,CASSLTLPSGGTDTQYF,TGTGCCAGCAGTTTAACCCTCCCTAGCGGGGGCACAGATACGCAGTATTTT
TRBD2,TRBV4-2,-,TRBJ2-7,CASSAGGSGVYEQYF,TGTGCCAGCAGCGCCGGGGGTAGCGGGGTCTACGAGCAGTACTTC
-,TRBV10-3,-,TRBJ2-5,CAISDPDVGSQETQYF,TGTGCCATCAGTGACCCCGACGTGGGGTCCCAAGAGACCCAGTACTTC
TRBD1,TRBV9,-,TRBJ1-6,CASSGRTGVSPLHF,TGTGCCAGCAGCGGTAGGACAGGGGTTTCACCCCTCCACTTT
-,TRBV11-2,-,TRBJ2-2,CASSLRVSGELFF,TGTGCCAGCAGCTTGAGGGTTTCCGGGGAGCTGTTTTTT
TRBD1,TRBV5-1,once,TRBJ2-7,CASSLGQGGEEQYF,TGCGCCAGCAGCTTGGGACAGGGGGGAGAAGAGCAGTACTTC
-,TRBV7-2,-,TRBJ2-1,CASSSDGYSYNEQFF,TGTGCCAGCAGCTCGGACGGATACTCCTACAATGAGCAGTTCTTC
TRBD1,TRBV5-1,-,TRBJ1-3,CASKNDRGLGTIYF,TGCGCCAGCAAGAACGACAGGGGGTTGGGGACCATATATTTT
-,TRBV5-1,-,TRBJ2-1,CASSLAGTTNEQFF,TGCGCCAGCAGCTTGGCGGGGACGACCAATGAGCAGTTCTTC
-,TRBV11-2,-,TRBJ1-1,CASSLPVGGIEAFF,TGTGCCAGCAGCCTCCCCGTGGGGGGGATTGAAGCTTTCTTT
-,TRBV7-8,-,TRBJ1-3,CASSLYRPAPRSGNTIYF,TGTGCCAGCAGCTTATATCGGCCGGCGCCCCGGTCTGGAAACACCATATATTTT
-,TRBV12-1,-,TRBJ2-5,CASSPRVQYF,TGTGCCAGCAGCCCTCGCGTCCAGTACTTC
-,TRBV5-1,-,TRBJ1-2,CASSGGTPSGEGYGYTF,TGCGCCAGCAGCGGGGGTACGCCAAGCGGGGAGGGCTATGGCTACACCTTC